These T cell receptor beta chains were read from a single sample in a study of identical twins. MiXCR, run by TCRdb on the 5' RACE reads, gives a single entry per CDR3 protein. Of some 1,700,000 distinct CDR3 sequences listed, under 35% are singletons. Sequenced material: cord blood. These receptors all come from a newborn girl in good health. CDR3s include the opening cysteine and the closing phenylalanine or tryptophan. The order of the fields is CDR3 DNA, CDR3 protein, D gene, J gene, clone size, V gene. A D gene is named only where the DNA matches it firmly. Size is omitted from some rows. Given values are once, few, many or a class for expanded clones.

TGTGCCAGCAGCGTAGCTCCGGGACAGGGGGAGACCCAGTACTTC,CASSVAPGQGETQYF,TRBD1,TRBJ2-5,few,TRBV9
TGTGCCAGCAGCTTAGTACCGATCTCTGGGGCCAACGTCCTGACTTTC,CASSLVPISGANVLTF,.,TRBJ2-6,.,TRBV11-2
TGCAGCGTTGGGTCGGGACGTGACAATCAGCCCCAGCATTTT,CSVGSGRDNQPQHF,.,TRBJ1-5,many,TRBV29-1
TGCGCCAGCAGCTCACGACGGACTAGGAATGAGCAGTACTTC,CASSSRRTRNEQYF,TRBD2,TRBJ2-5,.,TRBV5-1
TGTGCCAGCAGCCCGAAAACCGGGACTAGTCTCTCAGATACGCAGTATTTT,CASSPKTGTSLSDTQYF,TRBD2,TRBJ2-3,.,TRBV11-1
TGCAGTGCTAGGAGGACAGGACCAAATCAGCCCCAGCATTTT,CSARRTGPNQPQHF,TRBD1,TRBJ1-5,.,TRBV20-1
TGTGCCAGCAGCCAAAGACCTAGCAACGTACTCACAGATACGCAGTATTTT,CASSQRPSNVLTDTQYF,.,TRBJ2-3,.,TRBV4-2
TGTGCCAGCAGCTTGGGGGAACAGCCCCGGCATTTT,CASSLGEQPRHF,.,TRBJ1-5,.,TRBV7-9
TGTGCCAGCAGAGGGACAGCCTACTCCTACGAGCAGTACTTC,CASRGTAYSYEQYF,TRBD1,TRBJ2-7,.,TRBV6-1
TGTGCCAGCAGCTTAAGGTCGGCCCCACGGACCCAGTACTTC,CASSLRSAPRTQYF,.,TRBJ2-5,.,TRBV7-2
TGTGCCAGCAGTTTAAACGTGCGGGACTCAATCTACAATGAGCAGTTCTTC,CASSLNVRDSIYNEQFF,.,TRBJ2-1,.,TRBV27
TGCGCCAGCAGCAAAAACACCCTAGGGTACAATGAGCAGTTCTTC,CASSKNTLGYNEQFF,.,TRBJ2-1,.,TRBV5-1
TGTGCCAGCAGCCAAACGGCAGAAAATCCCTACGAGCAGTACTTC,CASSQTAENPYEQYF,.,TRBJ2-7,many,TRBV12-3/TRBV12-4
TGCGCCAGCAGCTTGGTCCCGGGATCGGATGAGCAGTTCTTC,CASSLVPGSDEQFF,.,TRBJ2-1,few,TRBV5-1
TGTGCCAGCAGTGAATCCGGGGGGCCCTACAATGAGCAGTTCTTC,CASSESGGPYNEQFF,.,TRBJ2-1,.,TRBV25-1
TGTGCCAGCAGTGAAGGGGACTTCTACTATGGCTACACCTTC,CASSEGDFYYGYTF,.,TRBJ1-2,few,TRBV25-1
TGTGCCAGCAGTTACGAGAGGCCGGGACAGGGGGAGGAGACCCAGTACTTC,CASSYERPGQGEETQYF,TRBD1,TRBJ2-5,few,TRBV6-5
TGTGCCAGCAGTAACTCACAGGGGTCAATACTCCATGAGCAGTACTTC,CASSNSQGSILHEQYF,TRBD1,TRBJ2-5,.,TRBV6-5
TGCGCCAGCAGCCAAAGGACAGCCAAAAACATTCAGTACTTC,CASSQRTAKNIQYF,.,TRBJ2-4,many,TRBV4-1
TGTGCCAGCAGCTTCTCCCGGGGACAGGGGGCAAACATTCAGTACTTC,CASSFSRGQGANIQYF,TRBD1,TRBJ2-4,.,TRBV7-9
TGTGCCTGCAGTTTGGCGGGGGTTCAAGAGACCCAGTACTTC,CACSLAGVQETQYF,TRBD2,TRBJ2-5,.,TRBV28
TGTGCCAGCAGTTTAGGCCCCCTGGCTAGCAACAATGAGCAGTTCTTC,CASSLGPLASNNEQFF,.,TRBJ2-1,.,TRBV28
TGTGCCGGCAGTTTCGCCCGAACCTACGAGCAGTACTTC,CAGSFARTYEQYF,.,TRBJ2-7,.,TRBV27
TGTGCCATCAGTGAGAGACTAGCGGGACGGTTGGGGTCAACGGACAATGAGCAGTACTTC,CAISERLAGRLGSTDNEQYF,TRBD2,TRBJ2-7,once,TRBV10-3
TGTGCCAGCAGCCACGGGACTAGCGGATACGAGCAGTACTTC,CASSHGTSGYEQYF,TRBD2,TRBJ2-7,many,TRBV4-2
TGTGCCTGGAGTGTTTCGGGGTTTGAAGCTTTCTTT,CAWSVSGFEAFF,.,TRBJ1-1,.,TRBV30
TGCAGTGCTAGTCCCAGGGGTATATCCGAGCAGTACTTC,CSASPRGISEQYF,.,TRBJ2-7,few,TRBV20-1
TGCGCCAGCAGCTTGAAACTAACTGGGGAGACCCAGTACTTC,CASSLKLTGETQYF,.,TRBJ2-5,.,TRBV5-1
TGTGCCAGCAGCTTAGCGCGGCGCGCCAGCTCCTACGAGCAGTACTTC,CASSLARRASSYEQYF,.,TRBJ2-7,.,TRBV7-2
TGCGCCAGCAGCCAAGGGCAGGGGGGAGTCTTCAGCAATCAGCCCCAGCATTTT,CASSQGQGGVFSNQPQHF,TRBD1,TRBJ1-5,.,TRBV4-1
TGCGCCAGCAGTCCGGGACAGGGACGAAGTGAAAAACTGTTTTTT,CASSPGQGRSEKLFF,TRBD1,TRBJ1-4,.,TRBV10-1
TGCGCCAGCAGCCCCGACGGGATCAATGAGCAGTTCTTC,CASSPDGINEQFF,.,TRBJ2-1,.,TRBV5-1
TGTGCCAGCAGTTACGAAGTTCCAGATACGCAGTATTTT,CASSYEVPDTQYF,.,TRBJ2-3,.,TRBV6-6
TGTGCCAGCAGTGAAGGGTACGGGGGAAGCACAGATACGCAGTATTTT,CASSEGYGGSTDTQYF,.,TRBJ2-3,.,TRBV6-1
TGCAGTGCTAGAGCGGGGGGTTCCTACAATGGGCAGTTCTTC,CSARAGGSYNGQFF,TRBD2,TRBJ2-1,few,TRBV20-1
TGTGCCAGCAGTTACTCGTACGGACCACCCAATGAGCAGTACTTC,CASSYSYGPPNEQYF,.,TRBJ2-5,.,TRBV6-5
TGTGCCAGCTCACCACCCGTGCGCGTTAACTATGGCTACACCTTC,CASSPPVRVNYGYTF,.,TRBJ1-2,.,TRBV18
TGCAGCGTTGAAGAACTGGGCTACACCTTC,CSVEELGYTF,.,TRBJ1-2,.,TRBV29-1
TGTGCCAGCAGTTTTATCACCACTAGCGGGGTATATGGGACCCAGTACTTC,CASSFITTSGVYGTQYF,TRBD2,TRBJ2-5,.,TRBV12-3/TRBV12-4
TGCGCCAGCTCGGTAGGACAGTACTACAATGAGCAGTTCTTC,CASSVGQYYNEQFF,.,TRBJ2-1,.,TRBV5-1
TGTGCCAGCAGCCAAGATCCGAGAAACAATGAGCAGTTCTTC,CASSQDPRNNEQFF,.,TRBJ2-1,.,TRBV4-2
TGCGCCAGCAGCTTGGTGCGGGGGCGAAACTACAATGTGCAGTTCTTC,CASSLVRGRNYNVQFF,.,TRBJ2-1,.,TRBV5-1
TGTGCCTGGAGTAAGGACAGATACTATGGCTACACCTTC,CAWSKDRYYGYTF,.,TRBJ1-2,few,TRBV30